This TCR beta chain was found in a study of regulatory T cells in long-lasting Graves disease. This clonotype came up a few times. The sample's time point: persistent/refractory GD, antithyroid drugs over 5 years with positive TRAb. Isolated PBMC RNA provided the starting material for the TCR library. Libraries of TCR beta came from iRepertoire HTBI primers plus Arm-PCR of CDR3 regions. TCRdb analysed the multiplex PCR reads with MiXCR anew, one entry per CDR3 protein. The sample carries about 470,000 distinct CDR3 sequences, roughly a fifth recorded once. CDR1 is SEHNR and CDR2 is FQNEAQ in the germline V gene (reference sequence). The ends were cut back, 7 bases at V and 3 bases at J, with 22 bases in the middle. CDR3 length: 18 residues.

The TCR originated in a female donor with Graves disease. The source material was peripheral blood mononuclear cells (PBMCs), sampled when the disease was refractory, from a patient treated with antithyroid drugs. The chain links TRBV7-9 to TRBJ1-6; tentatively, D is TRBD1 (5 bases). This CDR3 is CASTIGGGTDIYNSPLHF. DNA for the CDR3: TGTGCCAGCACCATTGGGGGGGGGACGGATATCTATAATTCACCCCTCCACTTT.